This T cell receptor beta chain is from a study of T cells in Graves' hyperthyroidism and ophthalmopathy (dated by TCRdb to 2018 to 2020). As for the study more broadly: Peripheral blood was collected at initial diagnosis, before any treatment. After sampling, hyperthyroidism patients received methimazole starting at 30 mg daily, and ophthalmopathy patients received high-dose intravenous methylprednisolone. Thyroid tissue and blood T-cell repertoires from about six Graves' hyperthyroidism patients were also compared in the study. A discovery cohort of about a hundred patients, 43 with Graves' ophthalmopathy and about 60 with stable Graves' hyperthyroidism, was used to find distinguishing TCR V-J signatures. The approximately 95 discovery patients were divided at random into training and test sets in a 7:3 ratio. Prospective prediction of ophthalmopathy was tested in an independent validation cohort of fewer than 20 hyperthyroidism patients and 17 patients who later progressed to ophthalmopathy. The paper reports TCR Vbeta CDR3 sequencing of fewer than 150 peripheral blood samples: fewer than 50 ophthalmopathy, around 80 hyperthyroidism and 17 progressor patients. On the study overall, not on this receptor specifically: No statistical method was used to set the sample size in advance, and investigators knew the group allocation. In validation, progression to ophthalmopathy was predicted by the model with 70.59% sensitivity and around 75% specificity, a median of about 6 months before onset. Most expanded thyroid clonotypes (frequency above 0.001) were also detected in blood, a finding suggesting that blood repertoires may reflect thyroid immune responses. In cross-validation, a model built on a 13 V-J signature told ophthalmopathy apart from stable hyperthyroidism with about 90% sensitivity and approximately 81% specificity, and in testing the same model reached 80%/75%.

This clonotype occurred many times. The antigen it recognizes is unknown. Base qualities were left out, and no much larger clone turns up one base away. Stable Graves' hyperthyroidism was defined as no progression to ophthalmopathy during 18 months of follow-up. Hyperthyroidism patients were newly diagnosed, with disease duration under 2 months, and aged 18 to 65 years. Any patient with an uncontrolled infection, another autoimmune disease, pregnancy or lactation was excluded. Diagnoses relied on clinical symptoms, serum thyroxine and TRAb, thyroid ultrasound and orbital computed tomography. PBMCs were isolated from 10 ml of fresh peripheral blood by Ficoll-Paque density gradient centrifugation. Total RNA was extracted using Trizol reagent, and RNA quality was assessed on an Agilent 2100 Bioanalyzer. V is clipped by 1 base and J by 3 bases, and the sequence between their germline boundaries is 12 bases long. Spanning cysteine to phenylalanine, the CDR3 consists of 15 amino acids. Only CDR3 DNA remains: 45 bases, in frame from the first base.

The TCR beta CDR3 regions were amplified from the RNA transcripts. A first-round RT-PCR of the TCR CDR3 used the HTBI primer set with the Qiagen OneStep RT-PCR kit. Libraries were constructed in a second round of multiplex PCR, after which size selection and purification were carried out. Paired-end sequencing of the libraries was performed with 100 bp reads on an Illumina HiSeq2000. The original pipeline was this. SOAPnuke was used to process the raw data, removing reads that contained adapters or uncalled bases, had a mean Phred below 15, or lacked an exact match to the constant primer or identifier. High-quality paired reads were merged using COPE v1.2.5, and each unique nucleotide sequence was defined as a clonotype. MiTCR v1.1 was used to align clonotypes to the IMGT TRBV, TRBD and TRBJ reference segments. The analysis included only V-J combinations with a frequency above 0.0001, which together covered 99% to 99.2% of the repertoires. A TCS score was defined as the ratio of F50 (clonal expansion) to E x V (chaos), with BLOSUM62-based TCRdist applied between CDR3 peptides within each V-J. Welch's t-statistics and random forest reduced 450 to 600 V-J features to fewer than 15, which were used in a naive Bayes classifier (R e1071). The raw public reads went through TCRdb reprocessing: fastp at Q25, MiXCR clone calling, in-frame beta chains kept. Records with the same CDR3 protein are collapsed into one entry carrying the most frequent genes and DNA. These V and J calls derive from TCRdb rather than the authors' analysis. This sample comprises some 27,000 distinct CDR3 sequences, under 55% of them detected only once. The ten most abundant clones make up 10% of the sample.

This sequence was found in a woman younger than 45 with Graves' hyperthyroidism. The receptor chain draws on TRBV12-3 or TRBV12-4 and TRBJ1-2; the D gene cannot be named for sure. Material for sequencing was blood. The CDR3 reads CASSLGPRSDYGYTF. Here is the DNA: TGTGCCAGCAGTTTAGGCCCCAGATCCGACTATGGCTACACCTTC.